This T cell receptor (beta chain) was observed in a study of CD8 T cells in Susac syndrome. An amount of RNA that ranged from roughly 0.5 to 1 ug was reverse transcribed with random hexamers. TCRdb re-derived calls from the immunoSEQ multiplex PCR reads in MiXCR, one entry per CDR3 protein. The sample contains around 90,000 distinct CDR3 sequences, roughly 96% of which appear only once. Notes on this clonotype: The antigen remains unidentified.

Study outcomes and limitations: Susac CD8+ cells expanded clonally the most in TEMRA cells and in active patients.

The germline V and J ends were trimmed by 0 bases and 5 bases, with 7 bases remaining between them. This CDR3 region has 13 residues. Germline V gives CDR1 SGHDN, CDR2 FVKESK. The source material was CD8+ T cells from PBMCs. V is TRBV14 and J is TRBJ2-5, with D possibly being TRBD1 or TRBD2 (5 bases each). This receptor was obtained from a human donor with Susac syndrome. The CDR3 DNA is TGTGCCAGCAGCCAAGACAGGGACGAGACCCAGTACTTC. Translation: CASSQDRDETQYF.